These T cell receptor beta chains were read from a single sample in a study of blood T cell repertoires in COVID-19. The table came from immunoSEQ multiplex PCR; TCRdb's copy has only in-frame clones and leaves some out. The sample lists around 160,000 clones, roughly 82% seen once, with about 10% in the top ten. Sequenced input: PBMCs or T cells enriched from blood (not recorded which). These receptors were collected from a man aged 50-59 years who had recovered from COVID-19. Both conserved end residues are part of each CDR3. A D gene is named only where the DNA matches it firmly. For some rows the clone size is stated as once, few or many, or as a class when expanded; others skip it.

j_call | clone_size | d_call | v_call | cdr3_aa | cdr3_nt
TRBJ1-2 | NA | NA | TRBV6-1 | CASSEASGRDGYTF | TGTGCCAGCAGTGAAGCTTCAGGGAGGGATGGCTACACCTTC
TRBJ2-3 | NA | NA | TRBV5-5 | CASSFTTGNTDTQYF | TGTGCCAGCAGCTTTACTACCGGTAACACAGATACGCAGTATTTT
TRBJ2-5 | once | NA | TRBV24-1 | CATGKADQETQYF | TGTGCCACCGGCAAGGCGGACCAAGAGACCCAGTACTTC
TRBJ2-7 | NA | NA | TRBV5-1 | CASSLDASSFSREQYF | TGCGCCAGCAGTCTAGACGCGTCTAGCTTTTCTCGCGAGCAGTACTTC
TRBJ2-2 | NA | TRBD1 | TRBV29-1 | CSALDRQMNTGELFF | TGCAGCGCCCTGGACAGGCAAATGAACACCGGGGAGCTGTTTTTT
TRBJ2-7 | NA | TRBD1 | TRBV10-3 | CAISLPGQGFDEQYF | TGTGCCATCAGTCTACCGGGACAGGGATTCGACGAGCAGTACTTC
TRBJ1-6 | NA | TRBD1 | TRBV6-5 | CASSSRSGTGGSPLHF | TGTGCCAGCAGTTCACGTTCGGGGACAGGGGGCTCACCCCTCCACTTT
TRBJ2-7 | NA | NA | TRBV15 | CATSREVLGAGYEQYF | TGTGCCACCAGCAGAGAGGTCCTAGGGGCAGGCTACGAGCAGTACTTC
TRBJ2-7 | few | TRBD1 | TRBV7-3 | CASSLTGATGGLSYEQYF | TGTGCCAGCAGCTTAACGGGAGCTACAGGGGGCCTCTCCTACGAGCAGTACTTC
TRBJ2-5 | NA | TRBD1 | TRBV7-9 | CASSPGQGAFIQETQYF | TGTGCCAGCAGCCCTGGACAGGGGGCCTTTATCCAAGAGACCCAGTACTTC
TRBJ2-1 | NA | TRBD2 | TRBV10-3 | CAISDLAGGPDEQFF | TGTGCCATCAGTGATTTAGCGGGGGGGCCGGATGAGCAGTTCTTC
TRBJ2-7 | NA | TRBD1 | TRBV18 | CASSPPPKGGNEQYF | TGTGCCAGCTCACCACCCCCGAAAGGGGGCAACGAGCAGTACTTC
TRBJ1-5 | few | NA | TRBV7-9 | CASSLADSSNQPQHF | TGTGCCAGCAGCTTAGCAGACAGCAGCAATCAGCCCCAGCATTTT
TRBJ2-2 | NA | TRBD2 | TRBV4-2 | CASSQEVAGVAGELFF | TGTGCCAGCAGCCAAGAGGTAGCGGGGGTGGCCGGGGAGCTGTTTTTT
TRBJ2-7 | NA | TRBD1 | TRBV18 | CASSPRTGNYEQYF | TGTGCCAGCTCTCCCCGGACAGGGAACTACGAGCAGTACTTC
TRBJ2-7 | once | TRBD1 | TRBV5-4 | CASSLRDRAYEQYF | TGTGCCAGCAGCCTAAGGGACAGGGCCTACGAGCAGTACTTC
TRBJ1-4 | NA | TRBD1 | TRBV3-1/TRBV3-2 | CASSLKVRDRGGSATNEKLFF | TGTGCCAGCAGCCTGAAGGTACGGGACAGGGGGGGATCGGCAACTAATGAAAAACTGTTTTTT
TRBJ1-5 | NA | TRBD1 | TRBV6-5 | CASGTGTQPQHF | TGTGCCAGCGGGACAGGGACACAGCCCCAGCATTTT
TRBJ2-2 | NA | TRBD2 | TRBV19 | CASERTRMSGELFF | TGTGCCAGCGAGAGGACTAGAATGTCCGGGGAGCTGTTTTTT
TRBJ2-3 | NA | TRBD2 | TRBV2 | CASRGGNLDTQYF | TGTGCCAGCAGGGGGGGGAATTTGGATACGCAGTATTTT
TRBJ1-2 | NA | TRBD1 | TRBV19 | CASRTDRAGYGYTF | TGTGCCAGTAGAACGGACAGGGCCGGTTATGGCTACACCTTC
TRBJ2-5 | NA | TRBD1 | TRBV5-6 | CASSLGRGNQETQYF | TGTGCCAGCAGCTTGGGCAGGGGGAATCAAGAGACCCAGTACTTC
TRBJ1-2 | NA | NA | TRBV28 | CASEPRGANGYTF | TGTGCCAGCGAGCCCAGGGGCGCAAATGGCTACACCTTC
TRBJ2-3 | NA | TRBD2 | TRBV3-1/TRBV3-2 | CASSQNSGADTDTQYF | TGTGCCAGCAGCCAAAACAGCGGGGCCGACACAGATACGCAGTATTTT
TRBJ1-1 | few | TRBD1 | TRBV19 | CASSTKGTGNFRNEAFF | TGTGCCAGTAGTACGAAAGGGACAGGGAATTTCCGGAATGAAGCTTTCTTT
TRBJ1-1 | NA | TRBD1 | TRBV25-1 | CASSDRVKTEAFF | TGTGCCAGCAGCGACAGGGTCAAGACTGAAGCTTTCTTT
TRBJ1-2 | NA | TRBD1 | TRBV2 | CASIGGRTGRYGYTF | TGTGCCAGCATCGGAGGGAGGACAGGGAGATATGGCTACACCTTC
TRBJ1-2 | NA | TRBD1 | TRBV27 | CASRDRETGKDYGYTF | TGTGCCAGCAGAGATAGAGAGACAGGGAAGGACTATGGCTACACCTTC
TRBJ1-2 | NA | TRBD1 | TRBV19 | CASSIYKGALPLVDYGYTF | TGTGCCAGTAGTATTTATAAGGGGGCGCTCCCCTTGGTCGACTATGGCTACACCTTC
TRBJ2-4 | NA | NA | TRBV11-3 | CASSSHPGILPHLAKNIQYF | TGTGCCAGCAGCTCCCATCCAGGGATACTGCCCCATCTAGCCAAAAACATTCAGTACTTC
TRBJ2-7 | NA | TRBD1 | TRBV4-1 | CASSRKGTERTYEQYF | TGCGCCAGCAGCCGGAAGGGGACAGAAAGGACCTACGAGCAGTACTTC
TRBJ1-2 | NA | TRBD1 | TRBV5-3 | CARSLVQTGGVWSPNYGYTF | TGTGCCAGAAGCTTGGTTCAGACAGGGGGGGTTTGGAGCCCTAACTATGGCTACACCTTC
TRBJ2-2 | few | NA | TRBV4-1 | CASSLGERSGELFF | TGCGCCAGCAGCCTCGGGGAGCGGTCCGGGGAGCTGTTTTTT
TRBJ2-7 | NA | TRBD2 | TRBV6-5 | CASSHRLAGRYEQYF | TGTGCCAGCAGTCATCGACTAGCGGGACGCTACGAGCAGTACTTC
TRBJ2-1 | NA | NA | TRBV30 | CAWRERWADNEQFF | TGTGCCTGGAGAGAGCGGTGGGCAGACAATGAGCAGTTCTTC
TRBJ1-5 | NA | NA | TRBV28 | CASSSPGIKPQHF | TGTGCCAGCAGTTCGCCGGGTATTAAGCCCCAGCATTTT
TRBJ1-1 | NA | TRBD1 | TRBV30 | CARQIHRGNTEAFF | TGTGCCAGACAGATACACAGGGGAAACACTGAAGCTTTCTTT
TRBJ1-3 | NA | NA | TRBV10-3 | CAISAIGGQAGNTIYF | TGTGCCATCAGTGCGATAGGGGGTCAGGCTGGAAACACCATATATTTT
TRBJ1-3 | NA | NA | TRBV5-4 | CASSLSPGQGNTIYF | TGTGCCAGCAGTCTCTCCCCGGGACAAGGGAACACCATATATTTT
TRBJ1-6 | NA | NA | TRBV7-2 | CASSLRREGLGSPLHF | TGTGCCAGCAGCTTAAGGAGGGAGGGGTTGGGTTCACCCCTCCACTTT
TRBJ1-6 | NA | NA | TRBV3-1/TRBV3-2 | CASSQVRYNSPLHF | TGTGCCAGCAGCCAAGTCAGATATAATTCACCCCTCCACTTT
TRBJ2-1 | NA | TRBD2 | TRBV29-1 | CSVAPSGTPGNEQFF | TGCAGCGTTGCCCCTAGCGGGACCCCCGGTAATGAGCAGTTCTTC
TRBJ1-1 | NA | NA | TRBV14 | CASSLGQNTEAFF | TGTGCCAGCAGCCTTGGACAGAACACTGAAGCTTTCTTT
TRBJ2-1 | NA | TRBD1 | TRBV28 | CASSGTGGRRSNEQFF | TGTGCCAGCAGTGGGACAGGGGGCAGGAGGTCAAATGAGCAGTTCTTC
TRBJ1-5 | NA | NA | TRBV7-9 | CASSRAGTSNQPQHF | TGTGCCAGCAGCCGAGCGGGGACCAGCAATCAGCCCCAGCATTTT
TRBJ2-7 | NA | NA | TRBV19 | CASSMAGGSYEQYF | TGTGCCAGTAGTATGGCAGGTGGATCCTACGAGCAGTACTTC